The 14 T cell receptor beta chains presented below share a single source sample, sequenced in a study of cytomegalovirus exposure and HLA in healthy donors. Libraries were prepared by immunoSEQ multiplex PCR; TCRdb keeps only in-frame clonotypes and omits some of them. The sample holds some 230,000 clones, about 89% seen once. Sequencing input: PBMCs. These receptors were taken from a woman aged 18-29 years in good health and CMV-seronegative.

Only one count was recorded for this clone. This chain connects TRBV30 to TRBJ1-2, with 11 bases matching TRBD1. CDR1 and CDR2 (germline): GTSNPN, SVGIG (reference sequence). V trimming: 1 base; J trimming: 4 bases; junction bases outside the gene matches: 2. The length of the CDR3 is 14 residues. CDR3 residues: CAWSAGQGAYGYTF. The CDR3 DNA reads as TGTGCCTGGAGTGCAGGACAGGGGGCCTATGGCTACACCTTC.

The DNA for the CDR3 is TGTGCCAGCGACCCCCGGCGGCCAAGTAATTCACCCCTCCACTTT. It encodes CASDPRRPSNSPLHF. V gene TRBV6-6 combines with J gene TRBJ1-6; unclear D gene. Trimming removed 8 bases from V and 6 bases from J, with 17 bases in between. The CDR3 runs 15 residues. Germline CDR1 is MNHNY and CDR2 is SVGAGI (reference sequence).

This clone was recorded only once. The chain combines TRBV15 with TRBJ2-3; TRBD1 might be the D (5 bases). Germline V CDR1 and CDR2: LNHNV, YYDKDF (reference sequence). The CDR3 runs 16 residues. V lost 0 bases to trimming and J lost 4 bases, with 14 bases between them. The CDR3 spells CATSRELAQGPDTQYF. The CDR3 coding sequence is TGTGCCACCAGCAGAGAGTTGGCCCAGGGCCCAGATACGCAGTATTTT.

The rearrangement links TRBV10-3 to TRBJ1-2; D remains ambiguous. This CDR3 comprises 14 residues. The ends were cut back, 0 bases at V and 5 bases at J, with 10 bases in the middle. The germline V gene encodes CDR1 ENHRY and CDR2 SYGVKD. In DNA, the CDR3 is TGTGCCATCAGTGAGTCAGGCGGAATTTATGGCTACACCTTC. Protein sequence: CAISESGGIYGYTF.

This sequence joins TRBV7-9 and TRBJ1-3; TRBD1 might be the D (5 bases). Germline CDR1 and CDR2: SEHNR and FQNEAQ (reference sequence). V lost 6 bases, J lost 5 bases, and 17 bases lay in between. CDR3 size: 15 residues. The CDR3 DNA reads TGTGCCAGCAGACAGGAAGGGACTTACAGAAACACCATATATTTT. Protein: CASRQEGTYRNTIYF. Complete variable domain (other parts from reference TRBV7-9 and TRBJ1-3): DTGVSQNPRHKITKRGQNVTFRCDPISEHNRLYWYRQTLGQGPEFLTYFQNEAQLEKSRLLSDRFSAERPKGSFSTLEIQRTEQGDSAMYLCASRQEGTYRNTIYFGEGSWLTVV.

V usage is TRBV7-9 and J usage is TRBJ2-5, with 8 bases lining up with TRBD2. CDR3 length: 15 residues. The V gene end was trimmed by 6 bases and the J gene end by 4 bases; junction bases not matched to a gene: 10. CDR1 is SEHNR and CDR2 is FQNEAQ in the germline V gene (reference sequence). Written as DNA, the CDR3 is TGTGCCAGCAGTCCACGCGGACTAGCCCTAGAGACCCAGTACTTC. This encodes CASSPRGLALETQYF.

This chain uses TRBV5-6 with TRBJ2-3, with 11 bases aligning to TRBD2. This CDR3 spans 19 amino acids. V gave up 3 bases and J gave up 4 bases; unmatched junction bases: 16. Germline assignment: CDR1 SGHDT and CDR2 YYEEEE. The CDR3 DNA reads TGTGCCAGCAGCTCGGGACTAGCGGAAACTCGTCGAGACTCAGATACGCAGTATTTT. Translated: CASSSGLAETRRDSDTQYF.

CDR3 residues: CASSSGTGQPQHF. For the CDR3, the DNA is TGTGCCAGCAGCTCCGGGACAGGGCAGCCCCAGCATTTT. The chain is built from TRBV5-6 and TRBJ1-5; TRBD1 matches at 9 bases. After removal of 3 bases from V and 7 bases from J, the junction contained 2 bases not matched to a gene. The CDR3 extends over 13 amino acids. Germline lookup yields CDR1 SGHDT and CDR2 YYEEEE.

The chain uses TRBV28 and TRBJ1-2; the match to TRBD1 covers 8 bases. Per germline, CDR1 MDHEN and CDR2 SYDVKM. V shed 2 bases and J 7 bases; nucleotides not matched to a gene: 6. This CDR3 region has 14 residues. CDR3 region: CASSLGDRRRGYTF. Written as DNA, the CDR3 is TGTGCCAGCAGTTTAGGGGACAGGAGACGTGGCTACACCTTC.

This rearrangement joins TRBV7-9 to TRBJ1-1, with D possibly TRBD1 on 5 matching bases. In germline, CDR1 is SEHNR, CDR2 FQNEAQ (reference sequence). V lost 5 bases to trimming and J lost 6 bases, with 16 bases between them. CDR3 length: 14 amino acids. The chain's CDR3 is CASSPPRRGAEAFF. CDR3 coding DNA: TGTGCCAGCAGCCCCCCACGGAGGGGCGCTGAAGCTTTCTTT. The entire variable domain, with the rest obtained from reference TRBV7-9 and TRBJ1-1, is as follows: DTGVSQNPRHKITKRGQNVTFRCDPISEHNRLYWYRQTLGQGPEFLTYFQNEAQLEKSRLLSDRFSAERPKGSFSTLEIQRTEQGDSAMYLCASSPPRRGAEAFFGQGTRLTVV.

The V and J genes are TRBV7-9 and TRBJ2-5; D gene unclear. The germline V and J ends were trimmed by 5 bases and 6 bases, with 19 bases remaining between them. CDR1 and CDR2 (germline): SEHNR, FQNEAQ (reference sequence). CDR3 size: 15 residues. CDR3 sequence: CASSPPQGSRKTQYF. The DNA for the CDR3 is TGTGCCAGCAGCCCACCACAAGGCTCTAGGAAGACCCAGTACTTC.

The V call is TRBV9, the J call TRBJ1-5; TRBD1 agrees at 7 bases. CDR3 length equals 14 residues. V gave up 3 bases and J gave up 6 bases; unmatched junction bases: 6. From germline, CDR1 is SGDLS and CDR2 YYNGEE. The CDR3 DNA reads TGTGCCAGCAGCGCCGAGGGGGCGGGTCAGCCCCAGCATTTT. Protein product: CASSAEGAGQPQHF.

The rearrangement joins TRBV7-2 to TRBJ1-1; D gene unclear. The CDR3 covers 13 residues. Germline CDR1 reads SGHTA; CDR2 reads FQGNSA. V lost 5 bases to trimming and J lost 0 bases, with 7 bases between them. The CDR3 DNA reads TGTGCCAGCAGCACTACCATGAACACTGAAGCTTTCTTT. This codes for CASSTTMNTEAFF.

The chain joins TRBV6-1 to TRBJ1-2; D gene unclear. This CDR3 contains 14 residues. V lost 1 base to trimming and J lost 2 bases, with 8 bases between them. Germline values: CDR1 MNHNS, CDR2 SASEGT. The CDR3 loop is CASSEVGRNYGYTF. CDR3 DNA sequence: TGTGCCAGCAGTGAAGTAGGGAGAAACTATGGCTACACCTTC.